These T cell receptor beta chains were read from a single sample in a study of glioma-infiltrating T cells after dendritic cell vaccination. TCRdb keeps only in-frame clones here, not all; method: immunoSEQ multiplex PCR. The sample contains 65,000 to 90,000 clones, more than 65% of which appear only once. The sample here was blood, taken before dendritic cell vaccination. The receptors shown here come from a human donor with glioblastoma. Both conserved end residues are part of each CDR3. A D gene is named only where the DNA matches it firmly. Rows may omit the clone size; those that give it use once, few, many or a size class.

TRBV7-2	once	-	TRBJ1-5	CASSSHVTGVFQPQHF	TGTGCCAGCAGCTCTCATGTTACGGGGGTGTTTCAGCCCCAGCATTTT
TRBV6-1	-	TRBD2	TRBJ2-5	CASRAGTSVSETQYF	TGTGCCAGCAGAGCCGGGACTAGCGTGTCAGAGACCCAGTACTTC
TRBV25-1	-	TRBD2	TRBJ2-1	CASSRTSSYNEQFF	TGTGCCAGCAGCCGGACTAGCTCCTACAATGAGCAGTTCTTC
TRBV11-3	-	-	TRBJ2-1	CASSLGTGSYNEQFF	TGTGCCAGCAGCTTAGGGACTGGGTCCTACAATGAGCAGTTCTTC
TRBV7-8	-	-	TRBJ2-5	CASSLAVTQETQYF	TGTGCCAGCAGCTTAGCGGTTACTCAAGAGACCCAGTACTTC
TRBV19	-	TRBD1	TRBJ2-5	CASSTLTGGETQYF	TGTGCCAGTAGTACCCTGACAGGGGGGGAGACCCAGTACTTC
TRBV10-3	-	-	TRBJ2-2	CAIRGLDTDTGELFF	TGTGCCATCAGGGGGCTGGACACTGACACCGGGGAGCTGTTTTTT
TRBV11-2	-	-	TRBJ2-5	CASSLRLQQETQYF	TGTGCCAGCAGCTTAAGGTTACAGCAAGAGACCCAGTACTTC
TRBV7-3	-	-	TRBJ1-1	CASSLRQNTEAFF	TGTGCCAGCAGCTTACGACAGAACACTGAAGCTTTCTTT
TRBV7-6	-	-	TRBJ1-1	CASRLNSWSEAFF	TGTGCCAGCAGGCTGAATTCGTGGAGTGAAGCTTTCTTT
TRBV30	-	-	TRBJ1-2	CAWSVSGGYTF	TGTGCCTGGAGTGTAAGCGGAGGCTACACCTTC
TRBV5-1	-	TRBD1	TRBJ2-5	CASSFPDRGETQYF	TGCGCCAGCAGCTTCCCTGACAGGGGAGAGACCCAGTACTTC
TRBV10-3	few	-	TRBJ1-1	CATWDFQNTEAFF	TGTGCCACTTGGGACTTCCAGAACACTGAAGCTTTCTTT
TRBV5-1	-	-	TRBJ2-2	CASSLGTQNTGELFF	TGCGCCAGCAGCCTAGGGACTCAGAACACCGGGGAGCTGTTTTTT
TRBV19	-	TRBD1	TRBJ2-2	CATAGQVWNTGELFF	TGTGCCACCGCGGGACAGGTCTGGAACACCGGGGAGCTGTTTTTT
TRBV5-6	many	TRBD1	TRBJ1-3	CASNFEGAGGNTIYF	TGTGCCAGCAACTTTGAGGGGGCTGGTGGAAACACCATATATTTT
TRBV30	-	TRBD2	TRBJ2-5	CAWTLGTTETQYF	TGTGCCTGGACCCTCGGGACTACAGAGACCCAGTACTTC
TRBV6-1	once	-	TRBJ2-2	CASSEVTGNTGELFF	TGTGCCAGCAGTGAAGTCACAGGAAACACCGGGGAGCTGTTTTTT
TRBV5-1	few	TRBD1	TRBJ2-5	CASSLPGTAGETQYF	TGCGCCAGCAGCTTGCCCGGGACAGCTGGGGAGACCCAGTACTTC
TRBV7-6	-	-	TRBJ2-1	CASSLNTGSRHNEQFF	TGTGCCAGCAGCTTAAATACGGGGAGCAGGCACAATGAGCAGTTCTTC
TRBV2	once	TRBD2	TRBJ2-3	CASSGTSGKDTQYF	TGTGCCAGCAGTGGGACTAGCGGAAAAGATACGCAGTATTTT
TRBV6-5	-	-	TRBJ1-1	CAARQDGRNTEAFF	TGTGCCGCCCGTCAGGATGGCCGGAACACTGAAGCTTTCTTT
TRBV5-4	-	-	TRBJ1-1	CASSLAGGLGTEAFF	TGTGCCAGCAGCTTGGCGGGGGGTCTGGGTACTGAAGCTTTCTTT
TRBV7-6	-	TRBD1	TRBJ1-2	CASSPQGADGYTF	TGTGCCAGCAGCCCCCAGGGGGCCGATGGCTACACCTTC
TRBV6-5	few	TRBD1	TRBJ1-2	CASSTRDSFYGYTF	TGTGCCAGCAGTACCCGGGACAGCTTCTATGGCTACACCTTC
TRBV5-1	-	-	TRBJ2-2	CASSLRGWAGTNTGELFF	TGCGCCAGCAGCTTGAGAGGTTGGGCAGGGACGAACACCGGGGAGCTGTTTTTT
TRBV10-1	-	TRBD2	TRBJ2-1	CASRELAGVDEQFF	TGCGCCAGCAGAGAACTAGCGGGAGTGGATGAGCAGTTCTTC
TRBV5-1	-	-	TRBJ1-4	CASSEQGGGEKLFF	TGCGCCAGCAGCGAACAGGGTGGGGGTGAAAAACTGTTTTTT
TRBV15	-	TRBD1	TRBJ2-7	CATSRGQGSTYEQYF	TGTGCCACCAGCAGGGGACAGGGGTCAACCTACGAGCAGTACTTC
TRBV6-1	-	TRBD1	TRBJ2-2	CASIPGQANTGELFF	TGTGCCAGCATCCCGGGACAGGCGAACACCGGGGAGCTGTTTTTT
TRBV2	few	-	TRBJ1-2	CASRSTYFNYGYTF	TGTGCCAGCAGGTCGACATACTTTAACTATGGCTACACCTTC
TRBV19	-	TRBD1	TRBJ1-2	CASSRGTVVDYGYTF	TGTGCCAGTAGTAGAGGGACAGTTGTTGACTATGGCTACACCTTC
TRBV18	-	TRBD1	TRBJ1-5	CASSPGDRGGQPQHF	TGTGCCAGCTCACCTGGGGACAGGGGAGGACAGCCCCAGCATTTT
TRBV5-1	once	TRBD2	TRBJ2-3	CASSFILAGSTDTQYF	TGCGCCAGCAGCTTCATCCTAGCGGGGTCGACAGATACGCAGTATTTT
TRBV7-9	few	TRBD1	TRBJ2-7	CASSYGQGFEQYF	TGTGCCAGCAGCTATGGACAGGGGTTCGAGCAGTACTTC
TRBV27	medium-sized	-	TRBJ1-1	CASSSDFEAFF	TGTGCCAGCAGTTCCGACTTTGAAGCTTTCTTT
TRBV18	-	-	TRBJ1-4	CASSPYGGTTNEKLFF	TGTGCCAGCTCACCATATGGCGGGACAACTAATGAAAAACTGTTTTTT
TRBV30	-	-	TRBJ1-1	CACNRDFTEAFF	TGTGCCTGCAACAGGGATTTCACTGAAGCTTTCTTT
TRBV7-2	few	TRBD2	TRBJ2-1	CASSLERGVRNEQFF	TGTGCCAGCAGCTTAGAGCGGGGGGTACGCAATGAGCAGTTCTTC
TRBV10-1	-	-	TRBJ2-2	CASPLFSGTALTGELFF	TGCGCCAGCCCTCTTTTTAGCGGGACAGCTTTAACCGGGGAGCTGTTTTTT
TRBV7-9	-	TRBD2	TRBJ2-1	CASSPDGLALNEQFF	TGTGCCAGCAGCCCTGACGGACTAGCCTTGAATGAGCAGTTCTTC
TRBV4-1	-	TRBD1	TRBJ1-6	CASDSRVRGSPLHF	TGCGCCAGCGACAGCAGAGTCAGGGGGTCACCCCTCCACTTT
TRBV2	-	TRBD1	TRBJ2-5	CASRGTGMGQETQYF	TGTGCCAGCAGGGGGACAGGGATGGGACAAGAGACCCAGTACTTC
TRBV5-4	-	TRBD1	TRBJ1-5	CASSSGGLRQPQHF	TGTGCCAGCAGCTCAGGGGGGTTGCGTCAGCCCCAGCATTTT
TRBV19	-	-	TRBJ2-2	CASIYRATNTGELFF	TGTGCCAGTATATACAGGGCTACGAACACCGGGGAGCTGTTTTTT
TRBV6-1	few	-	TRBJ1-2	CASSAWGRGDGYTF	TGTGCCAGCAGCGCTTGGGGCAGGGGAGATGGCTACACCTTC
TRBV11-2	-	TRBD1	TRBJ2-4	CASSFAGGAVGAKNIQYF	TGTGCCAGCAGCTTCGCAGGGGGCGCGGTGGGAGCCAAAAACATTCAGTACTTC
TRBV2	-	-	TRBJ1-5	CASSAGTSLYQPQHF	TGTGCCAGCAGTGCTGGGACATCCCTTTATCAGCCCCAGCATTTT
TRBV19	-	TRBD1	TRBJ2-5	CASSMGQGVKTQYF	TGTGCCAGTAGTATGGGGCAGGGGGTGAAGACCCAGTACTTC
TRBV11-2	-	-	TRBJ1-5	CASSLGVTGRNQPQHF	TGTGCCAGCAGCTTAGGGGTCACAGGTAGGAATCAGCCCCAGCATTTT
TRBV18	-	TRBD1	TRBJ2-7	CASSPGDRALEQYF	TGTGCCAGCTCACCTGGCGACAGGGCCCTCGAGCAGTACTTC
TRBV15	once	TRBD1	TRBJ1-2	CATSRPQGDYGYTF	TGTGCCACCAGCAGACCCCAGGGGGACTATGGCTACACCTTC
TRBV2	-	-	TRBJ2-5	CASNQGTLQETQYF	TGTGCCAGCAACCAGGGGACGCTACAAGAGACCCAGTACTTC
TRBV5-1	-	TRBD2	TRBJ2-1	CASSLVLAGGPLNEQFF	TGCGCCAGCAGCTTGGTATTAGCGGGAGGGCCCTTGAATGAGCAGTTCTTC
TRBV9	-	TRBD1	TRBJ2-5	CASSVALRGQTQETQYF	TGTGCCAGCAGCGTAGCCCTTAGGGGGCAGACCCAAGAGACCCAGTACTTC
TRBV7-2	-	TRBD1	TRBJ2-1	CASSTYRGEQFF	TGTGCCAGCAGCACGTACAGGGGTGAGCAGTTCTTC
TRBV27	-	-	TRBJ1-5	CASSEADRSNQPQHF	TGTGCCAGCAGCGAAGCCGACAGATCCAATCAGCCCCAGCATTTT
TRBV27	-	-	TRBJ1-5	CASRGREWSNQPQHF	TGTGCCAGCAGGGGGAGGGAATGGAGCAATCAGCCCCAGCATTTT